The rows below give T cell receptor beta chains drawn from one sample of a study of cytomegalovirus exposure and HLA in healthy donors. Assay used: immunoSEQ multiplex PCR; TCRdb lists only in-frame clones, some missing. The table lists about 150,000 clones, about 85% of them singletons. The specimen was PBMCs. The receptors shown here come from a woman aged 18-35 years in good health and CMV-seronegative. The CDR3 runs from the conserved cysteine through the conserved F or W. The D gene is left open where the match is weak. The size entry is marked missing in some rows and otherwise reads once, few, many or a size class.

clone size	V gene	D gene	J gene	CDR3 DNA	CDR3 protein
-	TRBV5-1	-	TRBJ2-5	TGCGCCAGCACCCCCGAGGGTTATGAGACCCAGTACTTC	CASTPEGYETQYF
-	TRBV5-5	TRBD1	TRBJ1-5	TGTGCCAGCAGCTTGGCGGGACAGGGACCGGGGCCCCAGCATTTT	CASSLAGQGPGPQHF
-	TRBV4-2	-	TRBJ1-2	TGTGCCAGCAGCCAACGCAAGACTGACTATGGCTACACCTTC	CASSQRKTDYGYTF
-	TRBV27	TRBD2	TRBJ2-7	TGTGCCAGCAGTAGTGGACTAGCGGGAGGGGAGCAGTACTTC	CASSSGLAGGEQYF
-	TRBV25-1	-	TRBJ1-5	TGTGCCAGCAGTGTTATTAGACGGACAGCCAATCAGCCCCAGCATTTT	CASSVIRRTANQPQHF
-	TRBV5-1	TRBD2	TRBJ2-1	TGCGCCAGCAGCCAGAACGGACTAGCGGGAGTCGATGAGCAGTTCTTC	CASSQNGLAGVDEQFF
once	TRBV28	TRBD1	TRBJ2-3	TGTGCCAGCAGTTTATTAGGGACAGGGGCAGATACGCAGTATTTT	CASSLLGTGADTQYF
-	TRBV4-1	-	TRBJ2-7	TGCGCCAGCAGCCAAAAAGCGACAGAGGCCTACGAGCAGTACTTC	CASSQKATEAYEQYF
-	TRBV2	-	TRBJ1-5	TGTGCCAGCAGTGATCCCACAGGGATAGGCAATCAGCCCCAGCATTTT	CASSDPTGIGNQPQHF
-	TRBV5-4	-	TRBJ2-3	TGTGCCAGCAGCCGAGCTCAAGGAGGGGCGACAGATACGCAGTATTTT	CASSRAQGGATDTQYF
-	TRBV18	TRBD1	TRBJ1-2	TGTGCCAGCTCACCACCGGTGGACAGGGCGGGAGGCTACACCTTC	CASSPPVDRAGGYTF
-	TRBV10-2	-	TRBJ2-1	TGCGCCAGCAGCTCCACCAGACTAGTATTCTCTCATGAGCAGTTCTTC	CASSSTRLVFSHEQFF
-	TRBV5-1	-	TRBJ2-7	TGCGCCAGCAGCTTGCTAGGCCACGAGCAGTACTTC	CASSLLGHEQYF
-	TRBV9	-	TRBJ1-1	TGTGCCAGCAGCATGAGGACACGGGGGGATACTGAAGCTTTCTTT	CASSMRTRGDTEAFF
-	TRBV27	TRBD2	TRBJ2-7	TGTGCCAGCAGACGCCTGGTTAATCTGGGACTAGCGGGAGACGAGCAGTACTTC	CASRRLVNLGLAGDEQYF
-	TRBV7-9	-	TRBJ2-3	TGTGCCACGGGGAGCACAGATACGCAGTATTTT	CATGSTDTQYF
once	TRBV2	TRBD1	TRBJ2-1	TGTGCCAGCAGGGATACAGGGGCTTACGAGCAGTTCTTC	CASRDTGAYEQFF
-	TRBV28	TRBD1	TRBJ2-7	TGTGCCAGCAGTTTACTTTGGACAGGGGGCTTGATCGAGCAGTACTTC	CASSLLWTGGLIEQYF
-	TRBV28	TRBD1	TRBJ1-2	TGTGCCAGCAGTTTAAGGGGACAGGGGTATGGCTACACCTTC	CASSLRGQGYGYTF
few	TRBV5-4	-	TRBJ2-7	TGTGCCAGCAGCGCACCCGGGGTTGGGGACGAGCAGTACTTC	CASSAPGVGDEQYF